Listed below are T cell receptor beta chains from one sample, sequenced in a study of T cell responses to AZD1222 COVID-19 vaccine. Clones were sequenced by immunoSEQ multiplex PCR, and TCRdb holds only the in-frame ones, with some missing. The profile shows approximately 140,000 clones, 85% to 95% of them singletons. The material sequenced was peripheral blood, taken on day 0 of MenACWY control vaccination. The source is an adult in good health. Both conserved end residues are part of each CDR3. A D gene is named only where the DNA matches it firmly. Clone size is stated in some rows and not others, as once, few, many or a class when expanded.

d_call	j_call	v_call	clone_size	cdr3_aa	cdr3_nt
.	TRBJ2-7	TRBV28	.	CASGSLLDEQYF	TGTGCCAGCGGGTCTCTCCTAGACGAGCAGTACTTC
.	TRBJ2-4	TRBV28	.	CASSLSRTLGNIQYF	TGTGCCAGCAGTTTATCCCGGACCTTGGGCAACATTCAGTACTTC
TRBD1	TRBJ2-7	TRBV3-1/TRBV3-2	.	CASSQGTGSTYEQYF	TGTGCCAGCAGCCAAGGGACAGGCTCTACCTACGAGCAGTACTTC
.	TRBJ1-1	TRBV28	.	CASSLSAPGAFF	TGTGCCAGCAGTTTATCGGCCCCCGGGGCTTTCTTT
.	TRBJ1-4	TRBV4-1	.	CASSQGMAGSNEKLFF	TGCGCCAGCAGCCAAGGAATGGCGGGAAGTAATGAAAAACTGTTTTTT
TRBD1	TRBJ1-2	TRBV5-6	.	CASTFRTGSFWGYTF	TGTGCCAGCACCTTCCGGACAGGGTCGTTCTGGGGCTACACCTTC
.	TRBJ1-1	TRBV19	.	CASSIHRNTEAFF	TGTGCCAGTAGTATCCACAGGAACACTGAAGCTTTCTTT
.	TRBJ2-2	TRBV5-1	.	CASSALERTGELFF	TGCGCCAGCAGCGCCCTCGAGAGGACCGGGGAGCTGTTTTTT
.	TRBJ1-2	TRBV5-1	.	CASSLEVRESYGYTF	TGCGCCAGCAGCTTGGAGGTCAGGGAATCCTATGGCTACACCTTC
.	TRBJ1-2	TRBV10-3	.	CAISEPTTGPSDYTF	TGTGCCATCAGTGAGCCTACGACAGGCCCAAGCGACTACACCTTC
.	TRBJ1-4	TRBV6-5	.	CASSYTAGTGDEKLFF	TGTGCCAGCAGTTATACGGCTGGGACCGGAGATGAAAAACTGTTTTTT
TRBD2	TRBJ2-3	TRBV4-1	.	CASSQGIAGGVDTQYF	TGCGCCAGCAGCCAAGGAATAGCGGGGGGGGTAGATACGCAGTATTTT
.	TRBJ2-2	TRBV5-4	.	CASSPGAGRPGELFF	TGTGCCAGCAGCCCCGGTGCGGGGCGGCCCGGGGAGCTGTTTTTT
.	TRBJ1-1	TRBV4-1	.	CASSEGGTMNTEAFF	TGCGCCAGCAGCGAGGGAGGTACGATGAACACTGAAGCTTTCTTT
.	TRBJ2-2	TRBV14	.	CASSYYTGELFF	TGTGCCAGCAGCTATTACACCGGGGAGCTGTTTTTT
.	TRBJ1-2	TRBV7-9	once	CATAANVGHYGYTF	TGTGCCACCGCCGCCAACGTGGGACACTATGGCTACACCTTC
TRBD1	TRBJ1-1	TRBV7-9	.	CASSPRTGNTEAFF	TGTGCCAGCAGCCCAAGGACAGGGAACACTGAAGCTTTCTTT
.	TRBJ1-4	TRBV9	.	CASSPTLATNEKLFF	TGTGCCAGCAGCCCCACACTTGCAACTAATGAAAAACTGTTTTTT
.	TRBJ2-4	TRBV6-8	.	CASSYSKRGRIQYF	TGTGCCAGCAGTTACTCGAAAAGGGGACGGATTCAGTACTTC
.	TRBJ2-1	TRBV27	.	CASRTLRPQVGEQFF	TGTGCCAGCAGAACCCTACGGCCGCAGGTTGGGGAGCAGTTCTTC
.	TRBJ2-7	TRBV28	.	CASSSQRSTASYEQYF	TGTGCCAGCAGTTCACAACGATCGACAGCCTCCTACGAGCAGTACTTC
.	TRBJ1-6	TRBV19	.	CASSIERGSPLHF	TGTGCCAGTAGTATAGAACGGGGGTCACCCCTCCACTTT
TRBD1	TRBJ1-2	TRBV6-5	.	CASRRTGEVNTF	TGTGCCAGCAGACGAACAGGGGAGGTCAACACCTTC
.	TRBJ1-5	TRBV11-2	.	CASSPESAVAQPQHF	TGTGCCAGCAGCCCCGAGTCCGCAGTGGCTCAGCCCCAGCATTTT
TRBD2	TRBJ2-2	TRBV10-1	.	CASSSGLAGELFF	TGCGCCAGCAGCTCGGGACTAGCGGGGGAGCTGTTTTTT
.	TRBJ1-5	TRBV24-1	.	CATSGRVGQPQHF	TGTGCCACCAGTGGAAGGGTTGGACAGCCCCAGCATTTT
TRBD1	TRBJ1-3	TRBV27	.	CASSYEGASGNTIYF	TGTGCCAGCAGCTATGAGGGGGCCTCTGGAAACACCATATATTTT
TRBD1	TRBJ2-1	TRBV25-1	.	CASSVAGTGILHEQFF	TGTGCCAGCAGTGTCGCCGGGACAGGCATTCTGCATGAGCAGTTCTTC